This is a list of T cell receptor beta chains from one sample in a study of PD-1 blockade in classical Hodgkin lymphoma. Libraries were prepared by immunoSEQ multiplex PCR; TCRdb keeps only in-frame clonotypes and omits some of them. The sample comprises over 25,000 clones, 85% to 90% of which are singletons, and over 6.5% rests with the top ten. Here the sequenced sample was CD8+ T cells from blood, taken at baseline. The receptors stem from a human donor with classical Hodgkin lymphoma. Each CDR3 is given with its conserved first and last residue. Fields, in order: clone size, D gene, J gene, V gene, CDR3 DNA, CDR3 protein. D genes are given only for firm matches. Not every row has a clone size; where given, it reads once, few, many or a size class.

clone size: .; D gene: TRBD1; J gene: TRBJ2-3; V gene: TRBV28; CDR3 DNA: TGTGCCAGCAGTTTATCGCAGCGAACAGGGGGTATCACAGATACGCAGTATTTT; CDR3 protein: CASSLSQRTGGITDTQYF
clone size: .; D gene: TRBD2; J gene: TRBJ2-7; V gene: TRBV7-9; CDR3 DNA: TGTGCCAGCAGCGGGGGACTAGCGGGGGCGGTGTGGTACTTC; CDR3 protein: CASSGGLAGAVWYF
clone size: .; D gene: .; J gene: TRBJ2-1; V gene: TRBV4-1; CDR3 DNA: TGCGCCAGCTCACAGGGATTCTACAATGAGCAGTTCTTC; CDR3 protein: CASSQGFYNEQFF
clone size: once; D gene: .; J gene: TRBJ2-1; V gene: TRBV7-8; CDR3 DNA: TGTGCCAGCAGCTTAGAGCTTTCTAACAGCAATGAGCAGTTCTTC; CDR3 protein: CASSLELSNSNEQFF
clone size: .; D gene: TRBD1; J gene: TRBJ2-4; V gene: TRBV7-9; CDR3 DNA: TGTGCCTCTTCGGCCCTAGACAGGGGGCCGGCCAAAAACATTCAGTACTTC; CDR3 protein: CASSALDRGPAKNIQYF
clone size: .; D gene: .; J gene: TRBJ2-7; V gene: TRBV9; CDR3 DNA: TGTGCCAGCAGCGTAGGCGTAGCCTACGAGCAGTACTTC; CDR3 protein: CASSVGVAYEQYF
clone size: .; D gene: TRBD1; J gene: TRBJ1-1; V gene: TRBV19; CDR3 DNA: TGTGCCAGTAGTGCCCGCACAGGGGGCGTCATGAACACTGAAGCTTTCTTT; CDR3 protein: CASSARTGGVMNTEAFF
clone size: .; D gene: TRBD1; J gene: TRBJ1-4; V gene: TRBV6-5; CDR3 DNA: TGTGCCAGCAGTTACCAAACGACAGGGCAGGAACTGTTTTTT; CDR3 protein: CASSYQTTGQELFF
clone size: .; D gene: .; J gene: TRBJ2-1; V gene: TRBV27; CDR3 DNA: TGTGCCAGCAAGGGGGACCGGAGGATTGAGCAGTTCTTC; CDR3 protein: CASKGDRRIEQFF
clone size: .; D gene: .; J gene: TRBJ2-2; V gene: TRBV30; CDR3 DNA: TGTGCCTGGAGTGTACAGCACACCGGGGAGCTGTTTTTT; CDR3 protein: CAWSVQHTGELFF
clone size: medium-sized; D gene: TRBD1; J gene: TRBJ1-5; V gene: TRBV27; CDR3 DNA: TGTGCCAGCAGCGGGACAGGGGCTCAGCCCCAGCATTTT; CDR3 protein: CASSGTGAQPQHF
clone size: .; D gene: .; J gene: TRBJ1-1; V gene: TRBV27; CDR3 DNA: TGTGCCAGCACCTCGGGTGCTGAAGCTTTCTTT; CDR3 protein: CASTSGAEAFF
clone size: .; D gene: .; J gene: TRBJ2-1; V gene: TRBV5-1; CDR3 DNA: TGCGCCAGCCATCCCCGGAGGGGGGAGGACGGAGACAATGAGCAGTTCTTC; CDR3 protein: CASHPRRGEDGDNEQFF
clone size: .; D gene: TRBD2; J gene: TRBJ2-1; V gene: TRBV5-4; CDR3 DNA: TGTGCCAGCAGCCGAGCGGGACTAGCAAAAAATGAGCAGTTCTTC; CDR3 protein: CASSRAGLAKNEQFF
clone size: .; D gene: TRBD2; J gene: TRBJ2-1; V gene: TRBV5-6; CDR3 DNA: TGTGCCAGCAGCTTGGGGGGACTACGTGCGTTCTTC; CDR3 protein: CASSLGGLRAFF
clone size: few; D gene: .; J gene: TRBJ2-7; V gene: TRBV5-6; CDR3 DNA: TGTGCCAGCAGCCGCTCCTACGAGCAGTACTTC; CDR3 protein: CASSRSYEQYF
clone size: once; D gene: .; J gene: TRBJ1-1; V gene: TRBV7-8; CDR3 DNA: TGTGCCAGCAGCTTAAGGGCTACGCGCATGAACACTGAAGCTTTCTTT; CDR3 protein: CASSLRATRMNTEAFF
clone size: .; D gene: .; J gene: TRBJ2-7; V gene: TRBV28; CDR3 DNA: TGTGCCAGCAGTAGCCAGACCTACGAGCAGTACTTC; CDR3 protein: CASSSQTYEQYF
clone size: .; D gene: TRBD2; J gene: TRBJ2-1; V gene: TRBV19; CDR3 DNA: TGTGCCAGTAGTATACTCCCCAGCGGGAGTGTAAATGAGCAGTTCTTC; CDR3 protein: CASSILPSGSVNEQFF
clone size: few; D gene: TRBD2; J gene: TRBJ2-7; V gene: TRBV14; CDR3 DNA: TGTGCCAGCGCGGGAGTTGTCTACGAGCAGTACTTC; CDR3 protein: CASAGVVYEQYF
clone size: .; D gene: TRBD2; J gene: TRBJ2-5; V gene: TRBV7-9; CDR3 DNA: TGTGCCAGCAGCCCTATAACCCCGACTAGCGGGAGTGAGACCCAGTACTTC; CDR3 protein: CASSPITPTSGSETQYF
clone size: .; D gene: TRBD2; J gene: TRBJ2-7; V gene: TRBV27; CDR3 DNA: TGTGCCAGCAGTCCCTCCTGGAGCGGGATCCTAGCTTACGAGCAGTACTTC; CDR3 protein: CASSPSWSGILAYEQYF
clone size: .; D gene: .; J gene: TRBJ1-2; V gene: TRBV29-1; CDR3 DNA: TGCAGCGTTGAAGGGATATCCCAGCGGCGAGCTAACTATGGCTACACCTTC; CDR3 protein: CSVEGISQRRANYGYTF
clone size: .; D gene: .; J gene: TRBJ2-7; V gene: TRBV5-6; CDR3 DNA: TGTGCCAGCAGCTTGGCCACCTCGGAGCAGTACTTC; CDR3 protein: CASSLATSEQYF
clone size: .; D gene: .; J gene: TRBJ1-1; V gene: TRBV11-2; CDR3 DNA: TGTGCCAGCAGCTTAGATCCCGAAGATGAAGCACAGACGAACACTGAAGCTTTCTTT; CDR3 protein: CASSLDPEDEAQTNTEAFF
clone size: .; D gene: .; J gene: TRBJ1-1; V gene: TRBV2; CDR3 DNA: TGTGCCAGCACCCGATCTCTGGGGAACACTGAAGCTTTCTTT; CDR3 protein: CASTRSLGNTEAFF
clone size: .; D gene: .; J gene: TRBJ2-7; V gene: TRBV5-7; CDR3 DNA: TGTGCCAGCAGGGGCAGCGGCGGGTACCCCTACGAGCAGTACTTC; CDR3 protein: CASRGSGGYPYEQYF
clone size: .; D gene: .; J gene: TRBJ2-3; V gene: TRBV15; CDR3 DNA: TGTGCCACCAGCGGACGCTGGGGAGCAGATACGCAGTATTTT; CDR3 protein: CATSGRWGADTQYF
clone size: few; D gene: .; J gene: TRBJ2-7; V gene: TRBV27; CDR3 DNA: TGTGCCAGCAGTTTATCCCGGGACTACGAGCAGTACTTC; CDR3 protein: CASSLSRDYEQYF
clone size: .; D gene: .; J gene: TRBJ2-7; V gene: TRBV6-6; CDR3 DNA: TGTGCCAGCAGTTACTCGACACATTCCCACGAGCAGTACTTC; CDR3 protein: CASSYSTHSHEQYF
clone size: .; D gene: .; J gene: TRBJ1-2; V gene: TRBV7-9; CDR3 DNA: TGTGCCAGCAGCTTACAGGGATTCTATGGCTACACCTTC; CDR3 protein: CASSLQGFYGYTF
clone size: .; D gene: TRBD1; J gene: TRBJ1-2; V gene: TRBV9; CDR3 DNA: TGTGCCAGCAACGACAGGGCCTATGGCTACACCTTC; CDR3 protein: CASNDRAYGYTF
clone size: .; D gene: TRBD1; J gene: TRBJ1-4; V gene: TRBV27; CDR3 DNA: TGTGCCAGCAGTGTCCAGACAGGGGGCTCGGGTGAAAAACTGTTTTTT; CDR3 protein: CASSVQTGGSGEKLFF
clone size: .; D gene: TRBD1; J gene: TRBJ1-5; V gene: TRBV28; CDR3 DNA: TGTGCCAGCAGTTTGAGGACAGGATACATGGTAGGGCCCCAGCATTTT; CDR3 protein: CASSLRTGYMVGPQHF
clone size: .; D gene: .; J gene: TRBJ2-7; V gene: TRBV28; CDR3 DNA: TGTGCCAGCAGTCGACCGGGACGGTCGACCTACGAGCAGTACTTC; CDR3 protein: CASSRPGRSTYEQYF
clone size: .; D gene: .; J gene: TRBJ1-2; V gene: TRBV28; CDR3 DNA: TGTGCCAGCAGTTCCCCGGACAGCTACTATGGCTACACCTTC; CDR3 protein: CASSSPDSYYGYTF
clone size: .; D gene: TRBD2; J gene: TRBJ2-3; V gene: TRBV9; CDR3 DNA: TGTGCCAGCAGCGTAGGGGGGAGGGCTGGCACAGATACGCAGTATTTT; CDR3 protein: CASSVGGRAGTDTQYF
clone size: .; D gene: TRBD2; J gene: TRBJ2-1; V gene: TRBV5-1; CDR3 DNA: TGCGCCAGCAGTCCGAGCGGGAGGGCCTACAATGAGCAGTTCTTC; CDR3 protein: CASSPSGRAYNEQFF
clone size: .; D gene: .; J gene: TRBJ1-1; V gene: TRBV19; CDR3 DNA: TGTGCCAGTGGAGGGAACACTGAAGCTTTCTTT; CDR3 protein: CASGGNTEAFF
clone size: .; D gene: .; J gene: TRBJ2-5; V gene: TRBV5-4; CDR3 DNA: TGTGCCAGCAGCTTGGCGGGGGCTAGCGATCTCCAAGAGACCCAGTACTTC; CDR3 protein: CASSLAGASDLQETQYF
clone size: .; D gene: .; J gene: TRBJ2-2; V gene: TRBV29-1; CDR3 DNA: TGCAGCGTTGAAGGGGGGAAGAACACCGGGGAGCTGTTTTTT; CDR3 protein: CSVEGGKNTGELFF
clone size: .; D gene: .; J gene: TRBJ2-1; V gene: TRBV30; CDR3 DNA: TGTGCCTGGGCCGGGACTTCCGACAATGAGCAGTTCTTC; CDR3 protein: CAWAGTSDNEQFF
clone size: .; D gene: .; J gene: TRBJ1-1; V gene: TRBV28; CDR3 DNA: TGTGCCAGCAGTTTATCTCCTGGGGAAGTGGCCATAGAAGCTTTCTTT; CDR3 protein: CASSLSPGEVAIEAFF